The 11 T cell receptor beta chains below were found in one sample sequenced in a study of cytomegalovirus exposure and HLA in healthy donors. The PCR ran on 60 Vbeta and 13 Jbeta primers. Generated by immunoSEQ multiplex PCR, the TCRdb table keeps only in-frame clones and is missing some. The data contain about 170,000 clones, approximately 85% of them seen just once; the ten biggest clones take up 4.8%. Sequenced: PBMCs. The receptors were sampled from a girl aged 10 to 17 in good health and CMV-seropositive.

This sequence joins TRBV6-6 and TRBJ1-1; 9 bases map to TRBD1. The germline gives CDR1 MNHNY, CDR2 SVGAGI (reference sequence). The CDR3 has 16 residues. V dropped 0 bases and J dropped 1; count of bases not matched to a gene: 3. The CDR3 loop reads CASSYSKDRGNTEAFF. CDR3 nucleotides: TGTGCCAGCAGTTACTCAAAGGACAGGGGGAACACTGAAGCTTTCTTT.

The V and J genes are TRBV19 and TRBJ1-2; 9 positions agree with TRBD1. CDR3 size: 15 residues. V shed 5 bases, J shed 6 bases, and the junction held 10 bases outside the gene matches. Germline V gene data show CDR1 as LNHDA and CDR2 as SQIVND (reference sequence). For the CDR3, the DNA is TGTGCCAGTAGTGCAACAAGGACAGGGGCGAATGGCTACACCTTC. It yields the protein CASSATRTGANGYTF.

Regarding this clone: The sample contains more than one DNA sequence encoding this CDR3. The chain employs TRBV6-5 and TRBJ2-7, with 7 bases identical to TRBD1. The CDR3 contains 14 residues. Trimming cost V 0 bases and J 4 bases; bases outside gene matches: 3. Germline V gives CDR1 MNHEY, CDR2 SVGAGI. DNA for the CDR3: TGTGCCAGCAGTTACTCACAGGGGACATACGAGCAGTACTTC. It specifies CASSYSQGTYEQYF.

This clone was observed a handful of times. The chain couples TRBV27 to TRBJ2-5; D remains unclear. The CDR3 extends over 14 amino acids. Trimming stripped 0 bases from V and 3 bases from J, with 8 bases between. Germline V lookup: CDR1 MNHEY, CDR2 SMNVEV (reference sequence). CDR3 residues: CASSLSWAKETQYF. CDR3 in DNA: TGTGCCAGCAGTTTATCGTGGGCCAAAGAGACCCAGTACTTC.

This chain uses TRBV2 with TRBJ2-7; D is ambiguous. Germline V lookup: CDR1 SNHLY, CDR2 FYNNEI. The CDR3 is 13 amino acids. V lost 3 bases and J lost 1, with 7 bases in between. The CDR3 DNA sequence: TGTGCCAGCAGTGACACTCGATCCTACGAGCAGTACTTC. The encoded protein is CASSDTRSYEQYF.

The chain carries TRBV5-1 and TRBJ1-1; D gene ambiguous. Trimming pared 5 bases from V and 3 bases from J, leaving 11 bases between. This CDR3 contains 13 residues. Germline CDR1 SGHRS, CDR2 YFSETQ. The DNA for the CDR3 is TGCGCCAGCAGATTAGCCCCATACACTGAAGCTTTCTTT. Translated, it gives CASRLAPYTEAFF.

The CDR3 coding sequence is TGTGCCAGCAGTGCACAGAGGAACACTGAAGCTTTCTTT. Translation gives CASSAQRNTEAFF. The rearrangement uses TRBV25-1 and TRBJ1-1, with D unclear. The CDR3 consists of 13 residues. Between the trimmed V and J ends, which lost 4 bases and 1 base, there was a span of 7 bases. Germline lookup yields CDR1 MGHDK and CDR2 SYGVNS.

This clone was detected only a few times. The V call is TRBV5-1, the J call TRBJ2-3; 11 bases map to TRBD2. Germline values: CDR1 SGHRS, CDR2 YFSETQ. The CDR3 sequence is 15 residues long. The ends lost 4 bases at V and 8 bases at J; junction bases unmatched: 9. The CDR3 region is CASSPGLAVKGTQYF. CDR3 bases: TGCGCCAGCAGCCCGGGACTAGCGGTTAAGGGTACGCAGTATTTT.

The chain recombines TRBV5-4 with TRBJ2-3; TRBD2 agrees at 8 bases. The V and J ends lost 4 bases and 2 bases, in that order; junction bases with no gene match: 6. CDR3 length: 15 amino acids. Germline-derived CDR1 and CDR2 are SGHNT and YYREEE (reference sequence). CDR3 loop: CASSKRGFITDTQYF. CDR3 coding DNA: TGTGCCAGCAGCAAGCGGGGGTTTATCACAGATACGCAGTATTTT.

This clone was observed a single time. V is TRBV7-9 and J is TRBJ2-7, with D possibly TRBD2 on 5 matching bases. CDR1 SEHNR and CDR2 FQNEAQ come from the germline V gene (reference sequence). This CDR3 is 12 amino acids long. Trimming cost V 4 bases and J 8 bases, with 12 bases left between them. The CDR3 protein is CASSSGGQQQYF. In nucleotides, the CDR3 is TGTGCCAGCAGCTCGGGCGGGCAGCAGCAGTACTTC. Complete variable domain (other parts from reference TRBV7-9 and TRBJ2-7): DTGVSQNPRHKITKRGQNVTFRCDPISEHNRLYWYRQTLGQGPEFLTYFQNEAQLEKSRLLSDRFSAERPKGSFSTLEIQRTEQGDSAMYLCASSSGGQQQYFGPGTRLTVT.

J is TRBJ1-1 and V is TRBV7-8; D not resolved. Germline CDR1 reads SGHVS; CDR2 reads FQNEAQ. The V end lost 1 base, the J end lost 5 bases, and 14 bases lay between the germline ends. This CDR3 has 15 amino acids. The CDR3 protein is CASSLGFLSWTEAFF. CDR3 DNA sequence: TGTGCCAGCAGCTTAGGTTTTTTGAGCTGGACTGAAGCTTTCTTT.